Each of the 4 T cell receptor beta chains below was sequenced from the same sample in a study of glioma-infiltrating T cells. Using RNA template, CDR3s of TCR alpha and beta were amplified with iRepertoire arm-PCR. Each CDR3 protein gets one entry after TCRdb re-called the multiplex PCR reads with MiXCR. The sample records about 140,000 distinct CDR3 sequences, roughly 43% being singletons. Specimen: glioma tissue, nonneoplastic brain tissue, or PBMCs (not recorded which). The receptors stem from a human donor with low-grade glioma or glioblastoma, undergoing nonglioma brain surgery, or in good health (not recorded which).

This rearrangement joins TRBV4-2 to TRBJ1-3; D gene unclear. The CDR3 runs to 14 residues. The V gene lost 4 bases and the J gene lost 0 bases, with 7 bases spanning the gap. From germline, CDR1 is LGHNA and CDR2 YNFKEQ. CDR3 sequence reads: CASSPRLSGNTIYF. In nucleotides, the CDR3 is TGTGCCAGCAGCCCCCGCCTCTCTGGAAACACCATATATTTT.

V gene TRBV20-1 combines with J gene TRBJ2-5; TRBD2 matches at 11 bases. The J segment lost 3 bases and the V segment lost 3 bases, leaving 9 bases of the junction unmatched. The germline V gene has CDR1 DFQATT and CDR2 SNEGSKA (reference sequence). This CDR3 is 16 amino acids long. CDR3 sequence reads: CSASELAGATKETQYF. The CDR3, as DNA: TGCAGTGCTAGTGAACTAGCGGGGGCCACAAAAGAGACCCAGTACTTC.

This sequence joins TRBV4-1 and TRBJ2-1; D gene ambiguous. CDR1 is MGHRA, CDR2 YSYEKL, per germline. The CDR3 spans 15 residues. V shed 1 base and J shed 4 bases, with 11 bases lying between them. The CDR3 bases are TGCGCCAGCAGCCAAGGTCCAGAAGGATACAATGAGCAGTTCTTC. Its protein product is CASSQGPEGYNEQFF.

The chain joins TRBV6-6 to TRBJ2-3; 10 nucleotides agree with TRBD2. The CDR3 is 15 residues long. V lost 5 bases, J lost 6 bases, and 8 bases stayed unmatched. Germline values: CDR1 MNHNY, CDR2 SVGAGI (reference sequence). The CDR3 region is CASSVLAGDRDTQYF. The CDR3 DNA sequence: TGTGCCAGCAGTGTTCTAGCGGGAGATCGTGATACGCAGTATTTT.